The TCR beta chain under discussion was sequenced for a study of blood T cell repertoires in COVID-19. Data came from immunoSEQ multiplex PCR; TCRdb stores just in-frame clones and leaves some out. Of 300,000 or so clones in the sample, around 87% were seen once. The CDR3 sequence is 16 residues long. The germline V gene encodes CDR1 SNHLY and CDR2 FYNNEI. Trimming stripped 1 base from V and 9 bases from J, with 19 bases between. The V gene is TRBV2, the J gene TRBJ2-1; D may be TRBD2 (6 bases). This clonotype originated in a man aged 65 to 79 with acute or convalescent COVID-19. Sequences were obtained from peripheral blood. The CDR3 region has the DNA TGTGCCAGCAGTGAAGGGCGGCCGGACATGGGGGGTGAGCAGTTCTTC. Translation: CASSEGRPDMGGEQFF.